A single sample is the source of the 32 T cell receptor beta chains below, sequenced in a study of vaccination and CD4 T cells after COVID-19. These receptors have no known antigen. Treatment denoted: roughly 10-day PBMC culture with coronavirus spike peptide pools or control peptides (ViraFEST assay). An Oncomine TCR Beta short-read assay was used to sequence the DNA from cultured CD4+ T cells. One entry per CDR3 protein results from TCRdb running MiXCR on the PCR reads. This table holds 15,000 to 20,000 distinct CDR3 sequences, around two fifths found once. Sequenced material: CD4+ T cells from blood, cultured in vitro. The origin of the receptors is a human donor who had recovered from COVID-19.

The chain carries TRBV20-1 and TRBJ1-2, with D perhaps TRBD1 (5 bases). Germline lookup yields CDR1 DFQATT and CDR2 SNEGSKA (reference sequence). Trimming took off 6 bases at V and 5 bases at J, with 16 bases between the two ends. The CDR3 totals 13 residues. The CDR3 coding sequence is TGCAGTGCCGCCGGGACGATTTCTTATGGCTACACCTTC. Translation: CSAAGTISYGYTF.

The rearrangement uses TRBV15 and TRBJ1-5; a weak D match, TRBD1 (5 bases). Trimming stripped 3 bases from V and 5 bases from J, with 5 bases between. CDR1 is LNHNV and CDR2 is YYDKDF in the germline V gene (reference sequence). The CDR3 has 12 residues. This CDR3 is CATSRGDQPQHF. As DNA, the CDR3 is TGTGCCACCAGCAGGGGGGATCAGCCCCAGCATTTT.

The V gene is TRBV7-2, the J gene TRBJ2-3; no clear D gene. Deletions cut 2 bases from V and 6 bases from J, with 9 bases between. The germline gives CDR1 SGHTA, CDR2 FQGNSA. This CDR3 has 13 amino acids. This CDR3 reads CASSLNLRDTQYF. DNA of the CDR3: TGTGCCAGCAGCTTAAATTTGCGGGATACGCAGTATTTT.

The J gene is TRBJ1-2, the V gene TRBV6-1; D not certain. Trimming stripped 2 bases from V and 8 bases from J, with 9 bases between. CDR1 is MNHNS, CDR2 SASEGT, per germline. The CDR3 contains 12 residues. CDR3 loop: CASSELTLGYTF. The CDR3 DNA follows: TGTGCCAGCAGTGAACTGACACTGGGCTACACCTTC.

The V gene is TRBV6-5, the J gene TRBJ1-4; tentative D call: TRBD1 (5 bases). From germline, CDR1 is MNHEY and CDR2 SVGAGI. The CDR3 is made up of 13 amino acids. V dropped 4 bases and J dropped 8 bases, with 11 bases sitting between them. The CDR3 region is CASSWGAEEKLFF. The CDR3 region has the DNA TGTGCCAGCAGTTGGGGCGCCGAAGAAAAACTGTTTTTT.

This clonotype was observed a few times. The chain combines TRBV14 with TRBJ2-2; the D gene is possibly TRBD2 (6 bases). Germline V gives CDR1 SGHDN, CDR2 FVKESK. V was clipped by 2 bases and J by 4 bases, with 11 bases between them. The CDR3 is 15 residues long. CDR3 in DNA: TGTGCCAGCAGCCAATTAGGGCGGGGCACCGGGGAGCTGTTTTTT. Translating gives CASSQLGRGTGELFF.

The chain links TRBV19 to TRBJ1-1; no definite D call. Germline V lookup: CDR1 LNHDA, CDR2 SQIVND (reference sequence). The CDR3 consists of 14 residues. V was pared by 7 bases and J by 1 base, with 13 bases between. CDR3 sequence reads: CASTRVPANTEAFF. The CDR3 DNA reads as TGTGCCAGTACGAGGGTCCCAGCGAACACTGAAGCTTTCTTT.

A few counts support this clonotype. The V and J genes are TRBV6-1 and TRBJ2-7; 12 bases match TRBD2. V dropped 2 bases and J dropped 2; count of bases not matched to a gene: 4. The germline gives CDR1 MNHNS, CDR2 SASEGT. This CDR3 spans 16 amino acids. The CDR3 nucleotides read TGTGCCAGCAGTGAAACGGCTAGCGGGAGGGCCTACGAGCAGTACTTC. Protein: CASSETASGRAYEQYF.

CDR3 sequence reads: CASGQGTGGRTEAFF. CDR3 DNA sequence: TGTGCCAGCGGCCAGGGGACAGGAGGAAGAACTGAAGCTTTCTTT. This chain joins TRBV6-1 and TRBJ1-1; TRBD1 agrees at 8 bases. With V trimmed by 8 bases and J by 5 bases, 13 bases remained unmatched. There are 15 residues in the CDR3. Germline V CDR1 and CDR2: MNHNS, SASEGT.

This clonotype was seen a few times. The gene calls are TRBV6-1 and TRBJ2-7; the D is unclear. CDR3 length equals 20 residues. V was clipped by 8 bases and J by 2 bases, with 34 bases between them. Germline-derived CDR1 and CDR2 are MNHNS and SASEGT. The CDR3, as DNA: TGTGCCAGCGGTAATTGGGTCCGGCCAGCCCTTCAAACCACCACCTACGAGCAGTACTTC. Translation: CASGNWVRPALQTTTYEQYF.

The chain recombines TRBV20-1 with TRBJ2-7; TRBD2 might be the D (5 bases). Looked up from germline, CDR1 is DFQATT and CDR2 is SNEGSKA (reference sequence). CDR3 size: 14 residues. V lost 6 bases, J lost 2 bases, and 17 bases lay in between. This CDR3 reads CSAQTLTGTYEQYF. The CDR3 nucleotides are TGCAGTGCCCAGACCCTGACGGGAACCTACGAGCAGTACTTC.

This clonotype was detected only a few times. The chain employs TRBV6-5 and TRBJ2-7; possible D gene TRBD2, 6 bases. Germline values: CDR1 MNHEY, CDR2 SVGAGI. Trimming took 4 bases from V and 2 from J, leaving 12 bases between them. The CDR3 is made up of 14 amino acids. CDR3: CASSSSSVTYEQYF. In DNA form, the CDR3 reads TGTGCCAGCAGTTCCTCTAGCGTAACCTACGAGCAGTACTTC.

This clonotype showed up just once. The chain uses TRBV18 and TRBJ2-5, with D perhaps matching TRBD1 (6 bases). This CDR3 has 20 amino acids. The ends were cut back, 0 bases at V and 4 bases at J, with 27 bases in the middle. CDR1 KGHSH and CDR2 LQKENI come from the germline V gene. CDR3 sequence reads: CASSPPRIPKAGVSGETQYF. The CDR3 DNA follows: TGTGCCAGCTCACCACCGAGGATTCCTAAGGCAGGGGTTTCGGGAGAGACCCAGTACTTC.

The table lists this clonotype with a few counts. V usage is TRBV20-1 and J usage is TRBJ1-5, with a weak D call TRBD1 (5 bases). This CDR3 region has 14 residues. Germline V gives CDR1 DFQATT, CDR2 SNEGSKA (reference sequence). The V end was cut by 4 bases, the J end by 5 bases, with 15 bases between. This CDR3 is CSANTGWFDQPQHF. The CDR3 DNA follows: TGCAGTGCTAATACAGGTTGGTTCGATCAGCCCCAGCATTTT.

This clonotype was observed a handful of times. The V gene is TRBV6-2 or TRBV6-3, the J gene TRBJ1-5; 9 nucleotides line up with TRBD1. This CDR3 contains 15 residues. Germline V gene lookup returns CDR1 MNHEY and CDR2 SVGEGT. The junction had 6 bases not matched to a gene; V was cut back by 2 bases and J by 7 bases. As DNA, the CDR3 is TGTGCCAGCAGTTACGGGACAGGGAAATTCCAGCCCCAGCATTTT. This gives the protein CASSYGTGKFQPQHF.

This clonotype was detected only a few times. The J gene is TRBJ2-1, the V gene TRBV20-1; 9 bases align to TRBD2. Germline loops: CDR1 DFQATT, CDR2 SNEGSKA (reference sequence). The CDR3 totals 14 residues. Germline trimming cut 3 bases from V and 4 bases from J; bases unmatched to any gene: 4. The CDR3: CSARLAGVYNEQFF. CDR3 in DNA: TGCAGTGCTAGGTTAGCGGGAGTATACAATGAGCAGTTCTTC.

The chain is built from TRBV11-3 and TRBJ2-3; 11 bases match TRBD1. Germline V gene sequence: CDR1 SGHNT, CDR2 YENEEA. The junction had 6 bases not matched to a gene; V was cut back by 4 bases and J by 6 bases. The CDR3 loop spans 15 amino acids. The CDR3 DNA is TGTGCCAGCAGCTCGGACAGGGGGCTAACGGATACGCAGTATTTT. Translation gives CASSSDRGLTDTQYF.

The CDR3 DNA reads TGTGCCAGCAGCTCACTGAGGGTGACCCAAGAGACCCAGTACTTC. Amino acids: CASSSLRVTQETQYF. The chain uses TRBV7-9 and TRBJ2-5; D perhaps matches TRBD2 (5 bases). CDR3 length: 15 amino acids. Germline V lookup: CDR1 SEHNR, CDR2 FQNEAQ (reference sequence). Deletions cut 4 bases from V and 1 base from J, with 13 bases between.

This clonotype was seen a handful of times. This sequence joins TRBV27 and TRBJ1-2; D perhaps matches TRBD1 (5 bases). Deletions cut 5 bases from V and 0 bases from J, with 19 bases between. The CDR3 totals 17 residues. Germline V gene lookup returns CDR1 MNHEY and CDR2 SMNVEV (reference sequence). In DNA, the CDR3 is TGTGCCAGCAGTACCAGCGGGACCGTATCTACTAACTATGGCTACACCTTC. Translation gives CASSTSGTVSTNYGYTF.

This chain uses TRBV10-3 with TRBJ2-2; D is perhaps TRBD2 (6 bases). Germline values: CDR1 ENHRY, CDR2 SYGVKD. Trimming left V 10 bases short and J 5 bases short, with 8 bases between. This CDR3 has 11 amino acids. In nucleotides, the CDR3 is TGTGCCACCCGGGGGACCGGGGAGCTGTTTTTT. This codes for CATRGTGELFF.

This clonotype was seen more than once but under ten times. The chain employs TRBV27 and TRBJ1-6; the D is unclear. This CDR3 is 14 amino acids long. Germline CDR1 MNHEY, CDR2 SMNVEV (reference sequence). The V end was cut by 6 bases, the J end by 3 bases, with 9 bases between. CDR3 in amino acids: CASRRESYNSPLHF. The CDR3 DNA sequence: TGTGCCAGCAGAAGGGAGAGCTATAATTCACCCCTCCACTTT.

This clonotype has more than one count but fewer than ten. The gene calls are TRBV5-4 and TRBJ1-3, with D tentatively TRBD1 (5 bases). CDR3 length: 13 amino acids. Germline V gene lookup returns CDR1 SGHNT and CDR2 YYREEE (reference sequence). The V gene lost 4 bases and the J gene lost 3 bases, with 8 bases spanning the gap. In DNA, the CDR3 is TGTGCCAGCAGCCCCAGGGTTGGAAACACCATATATTTT. Its protein product is CASSPRVGNTIYF. Full variable domain (missing parts from reference TRBV5-4 and TRBJ1-3): ETGVTQSPTHLIKTRGQQVTLRCSSQSGHNTVSWYQQALGQGPQFIFQYYREEENGRGNFPPRFSGLQFPNYSSELNVNALELDDSALYLCASSPRVGNTIYFGEGSWLTVV.

A few counts support this clonotype. The rearrangement joins TRBV6-1 to TRBJ1-2; unclear D gene. From germline, CDR1 is MNHNS and CDR2 SASEGT. The CDR3 runs 14 residues. V was shortened by 6 bases and J by 4 bases, with 15 bases between the two germline ends. This CDR3 is CASSLGPDFYGYTF. CDR3 coding DNA: TGTGCCAGCAGCCTAGGACCCGATTTCTATGGCTACACCTTC.

In this sample, this clonotype turned up a few times. Here the CDR3 reads CSARVLSVREGPTDTQYF. In nucleotides, the CDR3 is TGCAGTGCTAGAGTCTTATCGGTGCGGGAGGGCCCCACAGATACGCAGTATTTT. The rearrangement uses TRBV20-1 and TRBJ2-3; 9 positions agree with TRBD2. V lost 1 base and J lost 2; bases outside the gene matches: 13. The CDR3 contains 18 residues. Germline V gene sequence: CDR1 DFQATT, CDR2 SNEGSKA (reference sequence).

A few counts support this clonotype. The V call is TRBV28, the J call TRBJ2-5; D is possibly TRBD2 (6 bases). V lost 2 bases to trimming and J lost 1 base, with 11 bases between them. This CDR3 has 15 amino acids. The germline V gene encodes CDR1 MDHEN and CDR2 SYDVKM. DNA of the CDR3: TGTGCCAGCAGTTTACTAGCGAGTATCCAAGAGACCCAGTACTTC. Its translation is CASSLLASIQETQYF.

This clonotype was observed a few times. The chain recombines TRBV15 with TRBJ2-3; TRBD1 might be the D (5 bases). CDR1 LNHNV and CDR2 YYDKDF come from the germline V gene (reference sequence). Between the trimmed V and J ends, which lost 0 bases and 6 bases, there was a span of 10 bases. The CDR3 runs 14 residues. The CDR3 region has the DNA TGTGCCACCAGCAGAGACAGGGCCTTGGATACGCAGTATTTT. As protein: CATSRDRALDTQYF. Complete variable domain (other parts from reference TRBV15 and TRBJ2-3): DAMVIQNPRYQVTQFGKPVTLSCSQTLNHNVMYWYQQKSSQAPKLLFHYYDKDFNNEADTPDNFQSRRPNTSFCFLDIRSPGLGDTAMYLCATSRDRALDTQYFGPGTRLTVL.

V gene TRBV20-1 combines with J gene TRBJ2-7, with D perhaps matching TRBD2 (5 bases). Trimming cost V 5 bases and J 5 bases, with 22 bases left between them. The CDR3 runs to 15 residues. Germline V lookup: CDR1 DFQATT, CDR2 SNEGSKA (reference sequence). The DNA of the CDR3 is TGCAGTGCTTTCCCTTTAAGGACTGGCGAGGACGAGCAGTACTTC. It codes for CSAFPLRTGEDEQYF.

The rearrangement links TRBV19 to TRBJ2-6; tentatively, D is TRBD1 or TRBD2 (5 bases each). The CDR3 totals 15 residues. Germline V gives CDR1 LNHDA, CDR2 SQIVND (reference sequence). Trimming removed 9 bases from V and 2 bases from J, with 14 bases in between. Here the CDR3 reads CARPPEGPGANVLTF. The DNA for the CDR3 is TGTGCCAGACCTCCCGAGGGGCCTGGGGCCAACGTCCTGACTTTC.

V is TRBV19 and J is TRBJ2-5; unclear D gene. Deletions cut 5 bases from V and 0 bases from J, with 13 bases between. The germline V gene has CDR1 LNHDA and CDR2 SQIVND (reference sequence). The CDR3 sequence is 15 residues long. The CDR3 protein is CASSPQLIYQETQYF. As DNA, the CDR3 is TGTGCCAGTAGTCCCCAGCTAATCTACCAAGAGACCCAGTACTTC.

V is TRBV7-8 and J is TRBJ2-5; D is undetermined. Per germline, CDR1 SGHVS and CDR2 FQNEAQ. This CDR3 has 13 residues. The V end was cut by 3 bases, the J end by 4 bases, with 9 bases between. Here the CDR3 reads CASSLGYRETQYF. Written as DNA, the CDR3 is TGTGCCAGCAGCTTGGGCTATCGAGAGACCCAGTACTTC. Full variable domain (rest looked up from reference TRBV7-8 and TRBJ2-5): GAGVSQSPRYKVAKRGQDVALRCDPISGHVSLFWYQQALGQGPEFLTYFQNEAQLDKSGLPSDRFFAERPEGSVSTLKIQRTQQEDSAVYLCASSLGYRETQYFGPGTRLLVL.

There are a few counts of this clonotype. The chain recombines TRBV15 with TRBJ2-4; the D is unclear. The CDR3 is made up of 15 amino acids. CDR1 is LNHNV and CDR2 is YYDKDF in the germline V gene (reference sequence). Trimming pared 0 bases from V and 0 bases from J, leaving 6 bases between. The CDR3 coding sequence is TGTGCCACCAGCAGAGATGGTACAGCCAAAAACATTCAGTACTTC. Translation: CATSRDGTAKNIQYF.

The chain joins TRBV19 to TRBJ2-3; 9 bases align to TRBD2. Looked up from germline, CDR1 is LNHDA and CDR2 is SQIVND (reference sequence). After removal of 3 bases from V and 4 bases from J, the junction contained 5 bases not matched to a gene. The CDR3 contains 15 residues. This CDR3 reads CASSISGSLSDTQYF. CDR3 in DNA: TGTGCCAGTAGTATTAGCGGGAGTCTATCAGATACGCAGTATTTT.